This TCR beta chain was identified during a study of T-cell memory formation after mild COVID-19. For the study at large: The study found TCR clusters largely donor specific.

One entry per CDR3 protein results from TCRdb running MiXCR on the 5' RACE reads. The table has roughly 200,000 distinct CDR3 sequences, 16% seen once. This clonotype appeared a few times. Its antigen is unknown. The germline gives CDR1 SNHLY, CDR2 FYNNEI. The CDR3 contains 16 residues. Trimming pared 6 bases from V and 15 bases from J, leaving 27 bases between. General observations from the study: The finding that pre-infection memory included some responding clones suggested that cross-reactive memory joined. Later expanders leaned CD4+, whereas day 15 to 85 contracting clones were balanced CD4/CD8. Day 37-peaking second-wave clones had unconfirmed SARS-CoV-2 specificity.

The clonotype was recovered from an adult woman who had mild COVID-19 (a few samples of this study predate the infection). Cell type and time point are not known. The rearrangement links TRBV2 to TRBJ1-6; TRBD1 might be the D (6 bases). Sequencing was done on a sample of PBMCs or a T cell subset sorted from them (not recorded which). The chain's CDR3 is CASRQEGGRIKSLLHF. CDR3 coding DNA: TGTGCCAGCAGACAGGAAGGGGGGAGAATTAAATCCCTCCTCCACTTT.